Listed below are T cell receptor beta chains from one sample, sequenced in a study of T cell changes during pregnancy in multiple sclerosis. The table came from immunoSEQ multiplex PCR; TCRdb's copy has only in-frame clones and leaves some out. The sample has approximately 68,000 clones; roughly nine tenths are singletons. The material sequenced was peripheral blood, taken in the second trimester of pregnancy. These receptors all come from a female donor with multiple sclerosis, enrolled in a pregnancy study. The CDR3 runs from the conserved cysteine through the conserved F or W. Each record gives: D gene, clone size, J gene, V gene, CDR3 protein, CDR3 DNA. The D gene is left open where the match is weak. Clone size is given for some rows only: seen once, a few or many times, or a class if the clone is expanded.

>-|-|TRBJ1-2|TRBV2
CASSRENRGYTF
TGTGCCAGCAGTAGGGAGAATCGGGGCTACACCTTC
>-|-|TRBJ1-5|TRBV19
CASSISGGNQPQHF
TGTGCCAGTAGTATTTCAGGGGGCAATCAGCCCCAGCATTTT
>-|-|TRBJ1-6|TRBV5-1
CASSLGGGNSPLHF
TGCGCCAGCAGCTTGGGAGGGGGAAACTCACCCCTCCACTTT
>-|once|TRBJ2-3|TRBV2
CASKGKGTDTQYF
TGTGCCAGCAAGGGGAAGGGGACAGATACGCAGTATTTT
>-|-|TRBJ2-1|TRBV7-3
CASSLQADSEQFF
TGTGCCAGCAGCTTACAGGCGGACAGTGAGCAGTTCTTC
>-|-|TRBJ2-7|TRBV5-1
CASQGRVGVRGEQYF
TGCGCCAGCCAAGGAAGGGTTGGGGTCCGGGGTGAGCAGTACTTC
>-|-|TRBJ2-4|TRBV7-9
CASSSTPQDWKNIQYF
TGTGCCAGCAGCTCCACCCCTCAGGACTGGAAAAACATTCAGTACTTC
>-|-|TRBJ1-2|TRBV6-1
CASSVMGRRDGYTF
TGTGCCAGCAGTGTGATGGGTAGGAGGGATGGCTACACCTTC
>TRBD2|-|TRBJ2-1|TRBV7-8
CASRKLGLPDNEQFF
TGTGCCAGCAGGAAGTTGGGACTACCAGACAATGAGCAGTTCTTC
>-|few|TRBJ1-1|TRBV30
CAWSVLLGANTEAFF
TGTGCCTGGAGTGTACTCCTGGGAGCGAACACTGAAGCTTTCTTT
>-|-|TRBJ2-7|TRBV6-5
CASSYSPYRRYEQYF
TGTGCCAGCAGTTACTCTCCGTACAGGCGCTACGAGCAGTACTTC
>TRBD1|once|TRBJ2-6|TRBV6-5
CASSSTGNPGANVLTF
TGTGCCAGCAGTTCGACAGGGAACCCTGGGGCCAACGTCCTGACTTTC
>TRBD2|-|TRBJ2-5|TRBV7-8
CASSLPSGGGTQYF
TGTGCCAGCAGCTTACCTAGCGGTGGGGGGACCCAGTACTTC
>-|-|TRBJ2-7|TRBV18
CASSPLPSPYEQYF
TGTGCCAGCTCACCACTCCCTTCCCCCTACGAGCAGTACTTC
>-|-|TRBJ2-5|TRBV11-1
CASRRRTDQETQYF
TGTGCCAGCCGCCGGAGGACGGACCAAGAGACCCAGTACTTC
>-|-|TRBJ1-1|TRBV7-6
CASSFKQGTTEAFF
TGTGCCAGCAGCTTCAAACAGGGTACCACTGAAGCTTTCTTT
>TRBD1|-|TRBJ2-7|TRBV6-5
CAIQDRGRGEQYF
TGTGCCATCCAGGACAGGGGTCGAGGCGAGCAGTACTTC
>TRBD1|-|TRBJ1-5|TRBV5-6
CASSIAGTGAFYSNQPQHF
TGTGCCAGCAGCATCGCTGGGACAGGGGCCTTCTATAGCAATCAGCCCCAGCATTTT
>-|-|TRBJ2-5|TRBV5-1
CASSSRDYGGGPWYQETQYF
TGCGCCAGCAGCTCCCGCGATTACGGGGGAGGTCCTTGGTACCAAGAGACCCAGTACTTC
>TRBD2|-|TRBJ2-7|TRBV2
CASSEGWASGTNEQYF
TGTGCCAGCAGTGAAGGGTGGGCTAGCGGGACGAACGAGCAGTACTTC
>-|-|TRBJ2-7|TRBV6-5
CASSNYRSYEQYF
TGTGCCAGCAGTAACTATCGCTCCTACGAGCAGTACTTC
>-|-|TRBJ2-5|TRBV6-1
CATQGNIHQETQYF
TGTGCCACACAGGGAAATATCCATCAAGAGACCCAGTACTTC
>TRBD1|once|TRBJ2-7|TRBV9
CASSVGPGQTTFYEQYF
TGTGCCAGCAGCGTAGGACCGGGACAGACTACTTTCTACGAGCAGTACTTC
>-|-|TRBJ2-1|TRBV28
CASSQADTYNEQFF
TGTGCCAGCAGTCAAGCGGATACCTACAATGAGCAGTTCTTC
>-|-|TRBJ1-4|TRBV30
CAWRLPSNEKLFF
TGTGCCTGGAGGTTACCGAGTAATGAAAAACTGTTTTTT
>-|-|TRBJ2-2|TRBV19
CASSITGEAGELFF
TGTGCCAGTAGTATTACAGGGGAGGCCGGGGAGCTGTTTTTT
>-|-|TRBJ2-7|TRBV29-1
CSATSWAEQYF
TGCAGCGCAACGAGCTGGGCCGAGCAGTACTTC
>-|-|TRBJ1-2|TRBV6-1
CASSEGRRAYGYTF
TGTGCCAGCAGTGAAGGGCGGAGGGCTTATGGCTACACCTTC
>TRBD1|-|TRBJ1-4|TRBV6-1
CASRPSQGVDEKLFF
TGTGCCAGCAGGCCTTCTCAGGGGGTCGATGAAAAACTGTTTTTT
>-|-|TRBJ1-1|TRBV7-3
CASSLNTNTEAFF
TGTGCCAGCAGCTTAAACACGAACACTGAAGCTTTCTTT
>-|-|TRBJ1-3|TRBV5-1
CASSLERVSGNTIYF
TGCGCCAGCAGCTTGGAGAGGGTTAGTGGAAACACCATATATTTT
>-|-|TRBJ2-2|TRBV29-1
CSAEGGGSSNTGELFF
TGCAGCGCCGAAGGGGGAGGGAGCTCGAACACCGGGGAGCTGTTTTTT
>-|-|TRBJ1-5|TRBV30
CAWSNYRDSRAQHF
TGTGCCTGGTCAAATTACAGGGATTCCAGGGCCCAGCATTTT
>TRBD1|-|TRBJ1-1|TRBV18
CASSPRDRGNTEAFF
TGTGCCAGCTCACCCAGGGACAGGGGGAACACTGAAGCTTTCTTT
>-|-|TRBJ2-7|TRBV11-3
CASSLVQGSEQYF
TGTGCCAGCAGCTTAGTACAGGGAAGCGAGCAGTACTTC
>TRBD1|few|TRBJ1-1|TRBV29-1
CSVEQGVTEAFF
TGCAGCGTTGAACAGGGGGTCACTGAAGCTTTCTTT
>TRBD2|few|TRBJ2-5|TRBV7-7
CASSSGLAGHETQYF
TGTGCCAGCAGCTCCGGACTAGCGGGGCATGAGACCCAGTACTTC
>-|-|TRBJ1-1|TRBV19
CASSITGTNTEAFF
TGTGCCAGTAGTATAACAGGGACAAACACTGAAGCTTTCTTT
>TRBD1|-|TRBJ1-2|TRBV28
CASSLKGARGYTF
TGTGCCAGCAGTTTAAAGGGGGCGCGAGGCTACACCTTC
>-|-|TRBJ1-6|TRBV13
CASSPSRVYNSPLHF
TGTGCCAGCAGCCCGTCGCGGGTCTATAATTCACCCCTCCACTTT
>TRBD1|-|TRBJ2-7|TRBV25-1
CASSEFDRAPGEQYF
TGTGCCAGCAGTGAATTCGACAGGGCCCCAGGCGAGCAGTACTTC
>TRBD1|-|TRBJ1-1|TRBV6-5
CASSSSGQGVSEAFF
TGTGCCAGCAGTAGCTCGGGACAGGGGGTCTCTGAAGCTTTCTTT
>-|once|TRBJ1-4|TRBV4-2
CASSQGGGRGEKLFF
TGTGCCAGCAGCCAAGGCGGGGGGAGGGGTGAAAAACTGTTTTTT
>-|-|TRBJ2-1|TRBV11-2
CASSLAGIGQSSYNEQFF
TGTGCCAGCAGCTTAGCCGGGATAGGCCAAAGCTCCTACAATGAGCAGTTCTTC
>-|-|TRBJ1-5|TRBV30
CAWSEATAARGYSNQPQHF
TGTGCCTGGAGTGAGGCAACTGCCGCCCGCGGTTATAGCAATCAGCCCCAGCATTTT
>-|-|TRBJ1-3|TRBV10-2
CASQGISGNTIYF
TGCGCCAGCCAGGGGATCTCTGGAAACACCATATATTTT
>-|-|TRBJ2-5|TRBV5-1
CASSLAARETQYF
TGCGCCAGCAGCTTGGCCGCGAGAGAGACCCAGTACTTC
>-|-|TRBJ1-1|TRBV16
CASSQSQGKAFF
TGTGCCAGCAGCCAATCGCAGGGTAAAGCTTTCTTT
>TRBD2|-|TRBJ2-1|TRBV5-1
CASSFPSFRTSGDNNEQFF
TGCGCCAGCAGCTTCCCGTCCTTTCGTACTAGCGGGGATAACAATGAGCAGTTCTTC
>TRBD2|-|TRBJ2-7|TRBV14
CASSPLRTSLSYEQYF
TGTGCCAGCAGCCCCTTACGGACTAGCCTTTCCTACGAGCAGTACTTC
>TRBD2|-|TRBJ2-7|TRBV10-3
CAISSGLAGGLHEQYF
TGTGCCATCAGTTCGGGACTAGCGGGAGGTTTGCACGAGCAGTACTTC
>-|-|TRBJ2-7|TRBV7-2
CASSQRTDSYEQYF
TGTGCCAGCAGCCAACGGACAGACTCCTACGAGCAGTACTTC
>TRBD1|-|TRBJ1-3|TRBV9
CASSVDRGRGNTIYF
TGTGCCAGCAGCGTAGACAGGGGGCGAGGAAACACCATATATTTT
>-|-|TRBJ1-5|TRBV18
CASSPLLSGQPQHF
TGTGCCAGCTCACCACTTTTATCCGGTCAGCCCCAGCATTTT
>TRBD1|-|TRBJ2-5|TRBV30
CAWKGAGETQYF
TGTGCCTGGAAGGGGGCAGGAGAGACCCAGTACTTC
>-|-|TRBJ1-1|TRBV11-2
CASSPGLTEAFF
TGTGCCAGCAGCCCCGGACTGACTGAAGCTTTCTTT
>TRBD1|-|TRBJ2-7|TRBV5-1
CASSWPGTGTTYEQYF
TGCGCCAGCAGCTGGCCCGGGACAGGGACTACCTACGAGCAGTACTTC
>TRBD2|-|TRBJ2-7|TRBV7-2
CASSGLAGNYEQYF
TGTGCCAGCAGCGGACTAGCGGGGAACTACGAGCAGTACTTC